These T cell receptor beta chains were read from a single sample in a study of shared clonotypes between healthy human individuals. Here immunoSEQ multiplex PCR was the method, and the copy in TCRdb shows in-frame clones only, minus some. This table has about 2.2 million clones, around 93% appearing once. The specimen sequenced was naive CD8+ T cells from PBMCs. The receptors stem from a young man in good health. Some clones in this sample may be carry-over from other donors' samples. The CDR3 runs from the conserved cysteine through the conserved F or W. Each record gives: V gene, D gene, J gene, clone size, CDR3 length, CDR3 DNA, CDR3 protein. A D gene is named only where the DNA matches it firmly. Clone size is stated in some rows and not others, as once, few, many or a class when expanded.

v_call: TRBV18
d_call: NA
j_call: TRBJ2-7
clone_size: NA
cdr3_length: 13
cdr3_nt: TGTGCCAGCTCACCACCGCTAATCTACGAGCAGTACTTC
cdr3_aa: CASSPPLIYEQYF

v_call: TRBV10-2
d_call: NA
j_call: TRBJ2-7
clone_size: NA
cdr3_length: 13
cdr3_nt: TGCGCCACCTTTAAACAGGGATCCTACGAGCAGTACTTC
cdr3_aa: CATFKQGSYEQYF

v_call: TRBV15
d_call: NA
j_call: TRBJ1-1
clone_size: NA
cdr3_length: 15
cdr3_nt: TGTGCCACCAGCAGGCCCGTCGGGCGGCGCGGTGAAGCTTTCTTT
cdr3_aa: CATSRPVGRRGEAFF

v_call: TRBV10-3
d_call: TRBD2
j_call: TRBJ2-7
clone_size: NA
cdr3_length: 15
cdr3_nt: TGTGCCATCATGGACGTGAGCGGGAGGACCTACGAGCAGTACTTC
cdr3_aa: CAIMDVSGRTYEQYF

v_call: TRBV19
d_call: TRBD1
j_call: TRBJ1-5
clone_size: NA
cdr3_length: 13
cdr3_nt: TGTGCCAGCGACGTACAGGGGTACGAGCCCCAGCATTTT
cdr3_aa: CASDVQGYEPQHF

v_call: TRBV11-2
d_call: NA
j_call: TRBJ2-7
clone_size: NA
cdr3_length: 15
cdr3_nt: TGTGCCAGCAGCTTAGATCTACCCCGGGGCCTCGAGCAGTACTTC
cdr3_aa: CASSLDLPRGLEQYF

v_call: TRBV9
d_call: NA
j_call: TRBJ2-3
clone_size: NA
cdr3_length: 15
cdr3_nt: TGTGCCAGCAGCGTAGAGGAGGGTCCCACAGATACGCAGTATTTT
cdr3_aa: CASSVEEGPTDTQYF

v_call: TRBV5-6
d_call: TRBD2
j_call: TRBJ2-1
clone_size: NA
cdr3_length: 16
cdr3_nt: TGTGCCAGCAGCGGGGCTGGGAGGGCAGGCTACAATGAGCAGTTCTTC
cdr3_aa: CASSGAGRAGYNEQFF

v_call: TRBV5-8
d_call: NA
j_call: TRBJ2-1
clone_size: NA
cdr3_length: 16
cdr3_nt: TGTGCCAGCAGCCGTAGACCCTCCCTGAAAGACAATGAGCAGTTCTTC
cdr3_aa: CASSRRPSLKDNEQFF

v_call: TRBV27
d_call: NA
j_call: TRBJ2-3
clone_size: NA
cdr3_length: 15
cdr3_nt: TGTGCCAGCAGTTTAAGGTCACCCCTAGGGGATACGCAGTATTTT
cdr3_aa: CASSLRSPLGDTQYF

v_call: TRBV21-1
d_call: NA
j_call: TRBJ2-1
clone_size: NA
cdr3_length: 18
cdr3_nt: TGTGCCAGCTCCGGGACTAGCGGGAGGGAGGGGAGTTCCAATGAGCAGTTCTTC
cdr3_aa: CASSGTSGREGSSNEQFF

v_call: TRBV27
d_call: TRBD1
j_call: TRBJ1-1
clone_size: NA
cdr3_length: 14
cdr3_nt: TGTGCCAGCCAGGGGGCGCGGGGGAACACTGAAGCTTTCTTT
cdr3_aa: CASQGARGNTEAFF

v_call: TRBV6-5
d_call: TRBD1
j_call: TRBJ1-5
clone_size: NA
cdr3_length: 15
cdr3_nt: TGTGCCAGCAGTCCTACAGGGGGGAGCAATCAGCCCCAGCATTTT
cdr3_aa: CASSPTGGSNQPQHF

v_call: TRBV7-8
d_call: TRBD2
j_call: TRBJ2-7
clone_size: NA
cdr3_length: 16
cdr3_nt: TGTGCCAGCAGCCTAATACTAGCGGGACCCTCCTACGAGCAGTACTTC
cdr3_aa: CASSLILAGPSYEQYF

v_call: TRBV27
d_call: NA
j_call: TRBJ2-7
clone_size: once
cdr3_length: 13
cdr3_nt: TGTGCCAGCAGCTTGGGAGGGGGATACGAGCAGTACTTC
cdr3_aa: CASSLGGGYEQYF

v_call: TRBV11-2
d_call: TRBD1
j_call: TRBJ1-4
clone_size: NA
cdr3_length: 17
cdr3_nt: TGTGCCAGCAGCCCCCGGTGGGCAGGGGGCCTTAATGAAAAACTGTTTTTT
cdr3_aa: CASSPRWAGGLNEKLFF

v_call: TRBV11-2
d_call: TRBD1
j_call: TRBJ2-7
clone_size: once
cdr3_length: 13
cdr3_nt: TGTGCCAGCAGCTTCAGCGACAGGGTCGAGCAGTACTTC
cdr3_aa: CASSFSDRVEQYF

v_call: TRBV4-1
d_call: TRBD1
j_call: TRBJ2-7
clone_size: NA
cdr3_length: 17
cdr3_nt: TGCGCCAGCAGCCGGAAGCTCCCGGGACAGGGTTCCAACGAGCAGTACTTC
cdr3_aa: CASSRKLPGQGSNEQYF

v_call: TRBV28
d_call: NA
j_call: TRBJ1-5
clone_size: NA
cdr3_length: 15
cdr3_nt: TGTGCCAGCACGCCGACGGTGAGCTTCAATCAGCCCCAGCATTTT
cdr3_aa: CASTPTVSFNQPQHF

v_call: TRBV7-9
d_call: NA
j_call: TRBJ2-7
clone_size: NA
cdr3_length: 17
cdr3_nt: TGTGCCAGCAGCGTATTCCCGGGACCACGTGGGTCCTACGAGCAGTACTTC
cdr3_aa: CASSVFPGPRGSYEQYF

v_call: TRBV10-2
d_call: TRBD1
j_call: TRBJ1-2
clone_size: NA
cdr3_length: 14
cdr3_nt: TGCGCCAGCAGCTCCGGGACAGGGGGACATGGCTACACCTTC
cdr3_aa: CASSSGTGGHGYTF

v_call: TRBV7-3
d_call: NA
j_call: TRBJ1-2
clone_size: NA
cdr3_length: 14
cdr3_nt: TGTGCCAGCAGCACGCGACAGGAGACCTATGGCTACACCTTC
cdr3_aa: CASSTRQETYGYTF

v_call: TRBV1
d_call: NA
j_call: TRBJ2-4
clone_size: NA
cdr3_length: 20
cdr3_nt: TGCACCAGCAGCTCATACCTCTGGCGAACCTCTCCTCTGTCCAAAAACATTCAGTACTTC
cdr3_aa: CTSSSYLWRTSPLSKNIQYF

v_call: TRBV28
d_call: TRBD1
j_call: TRBJ2-1
clone_size: NA
cdr3_length: 18
cdr3_nt: TGTGCCAGCAGTTTTGCCCGAGGCTGGACAGGGGGATACAATGAGCAGTTCTTC
cdr3_aa: CASSFARGWTGGYNEQFF

v_call: TRBV6-5
d_call: NA
j_call: TRBJ1-2
clone_size: NA
cdr3_length: 13
cdr3_nt: TGTGCCAGCAGTTACTCGACGTTCGAGGGCTACACCTTC
cdr3_aa: CASSYSTFEGYTF

v_call: TRBV5-4
d_call: NA
j_call: TRBJ2-1
clone_size: once
cdr3_length: 16
cdr3_nt: TGTGCCAGCAGTCGGGGGCTTAGCGGAAGCTACAATGAGCAGTTCTTC
cdr3_aa: CASSRGLSGSYNEQFF

v_call: TRBV18
d_call: TRBD1
j_call: TRBJ2-1
clone_size: NA
cdr3_length: 15
cdr3_nt: TGTGCCAGCTCACCAGGACAGGGTTCCTACAATGAGCAGTTCTTC
cdr3_aa: CASSPGQGSYNEQFF

v_call: TRBV5-1
d_call: NA
j_call: TRBJ1-1
clone_size: NA
cdr3_length: 14
cdr3_nt: TGCGCCAGCCAGGACTTACGGGGAACCACTGAAGCTTTCTTT
cdr3_aa: CASQDLRGTTEAFF

v_call: TRBV9
d_call: TRBD1
j_call: TRBJ1-1
clone_size: few
cdr3_length: 14
cdr3_nt: TGTGCCAGCAGCGAGGACAGGGCGAACACTGAAGCTTTCTTT
cdr3_aa: CASSEDRANTEAFF

v_call: TRBV7-9
d_call: TRBD1
j_call: TRBJ1-2
clone_size: NA
cdr3_length: 13
cdr3_nt: TGTGCCAGCAGCAGGGACAGTGACTATGGCTACACCTTC
cdr3_aa: CASSRDSDYGYTF

v_call: TRBV28
d_call: NA
j_call: TRBJ2-2
clone_size: NA
cdr3_length: 13
cdr3_nt: TGTGCCAGCAGCCCACTAGAAAAGGGGGAGCTGTTTTTT
cdr3_aa: CASSPLEKGELFF

v_call: TRBV6-5
d_call: NA
j_call: TRBJ2-1
clone_size: NA
cdr3_length: 13
cdr3_nt: TGTGCCAGCAGTTTAGGGGAAGGAAATGAGCAGTTCTTC
cdr3_aa: CASSLGEGNEQFF

v_call: TRBV5-1
d_call: TRBD1
j_call: TRBJ2-2
clone_size: once
cdr3_length: 15
cdr3_nt: TGCGCCAGCAGCACGGACAGGATAAACACCGGGGAGCTGTTTTTT
cdr3_aa: CASSTDRINTGELFF

v_call: TRBV6-5
d_call: NA
j_call: TRBJ1-1
clone_size: NA
cdr3_length: 13
cdr3_nt: TGTGCCAGCAGTAAAGGGTCTCACACTGAAGCTTTCTTT
cdr3_aa: CASSKGSHTEAFF

v_call: TRBV28
d_call: NA
j_call: TRBJ2-7
clone_size: NA
cdr3_length: 15
cdr3_nt: TGTGCCAGCAGTTTAGTACGTTACAGCTCCTACGAGCAGTACTTC
cdr3_aa: CASSLVRYSSYEQYF

v_call: TRBV4-2
d_call: TRBD1
j_call: TRBJ2-7
clone_size: NA
cdr3_length: 16
cdr3_nt: TGTGCCAGCAGCCAAGGGGGCGGGACAGGGAGCTACGAGCAGTACTTC
cdr3_aa: CASSQGGGTGSYEQYF